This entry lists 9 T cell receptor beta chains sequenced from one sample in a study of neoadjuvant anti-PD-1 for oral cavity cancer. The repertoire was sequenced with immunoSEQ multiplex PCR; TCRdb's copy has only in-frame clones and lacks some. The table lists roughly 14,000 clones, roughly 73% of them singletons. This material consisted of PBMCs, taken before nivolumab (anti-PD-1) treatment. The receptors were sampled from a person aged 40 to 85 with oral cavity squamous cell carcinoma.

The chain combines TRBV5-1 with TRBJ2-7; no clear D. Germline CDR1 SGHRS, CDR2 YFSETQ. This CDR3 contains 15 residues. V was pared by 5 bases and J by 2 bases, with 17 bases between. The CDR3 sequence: CASSRRGDFTYEQYF. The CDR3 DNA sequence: TGCGCCAGCAGTAGGCGAGGAGACTTTACCTACGAGCAGTACTTC.

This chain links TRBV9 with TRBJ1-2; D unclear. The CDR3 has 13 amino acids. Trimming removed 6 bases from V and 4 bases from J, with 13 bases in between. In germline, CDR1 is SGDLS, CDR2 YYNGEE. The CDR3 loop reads CASTGLLSYGYTF. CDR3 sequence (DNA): TGTGCCAGCACCGGACTACTAAGCTATGGCTACACCTTC.

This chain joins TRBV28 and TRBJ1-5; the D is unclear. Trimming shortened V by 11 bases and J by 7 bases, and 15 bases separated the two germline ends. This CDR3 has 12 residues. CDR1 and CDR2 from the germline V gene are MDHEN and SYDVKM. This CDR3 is CAAGRLGQPQHF. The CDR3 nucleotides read TGTGCCGCCGGCCGCCTCGGACAGCCCCAGCATTTT.

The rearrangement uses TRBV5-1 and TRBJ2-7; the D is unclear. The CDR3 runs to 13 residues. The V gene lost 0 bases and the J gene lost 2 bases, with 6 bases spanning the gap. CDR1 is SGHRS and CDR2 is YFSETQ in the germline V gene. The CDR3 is CASSLDRAYEQYF. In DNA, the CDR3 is TGCGCCAGCAGCTTGGACAGAGCCTACGAGCAGTACTTC.

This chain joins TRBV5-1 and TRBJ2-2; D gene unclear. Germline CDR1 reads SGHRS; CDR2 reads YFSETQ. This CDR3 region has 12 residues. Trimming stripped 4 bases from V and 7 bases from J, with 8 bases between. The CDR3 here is CASSMGIGELFF. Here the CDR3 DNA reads TGCGCCAGCAGCATGGGTATCGGGGAGCTGTTTTTT.

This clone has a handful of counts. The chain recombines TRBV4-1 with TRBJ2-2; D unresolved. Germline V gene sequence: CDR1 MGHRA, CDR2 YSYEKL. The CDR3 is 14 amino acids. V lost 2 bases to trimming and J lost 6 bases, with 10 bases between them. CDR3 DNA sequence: TGCGCCAGCAGCCAAAATAGGGTCGCCGGGGAGCTGTTTTTT. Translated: CASSQNRVAGELFF.

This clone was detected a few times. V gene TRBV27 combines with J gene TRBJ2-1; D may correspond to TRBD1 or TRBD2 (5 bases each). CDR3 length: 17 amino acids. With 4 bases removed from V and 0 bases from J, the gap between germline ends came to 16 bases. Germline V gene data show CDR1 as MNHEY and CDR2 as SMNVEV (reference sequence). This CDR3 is CASSSIRDVSSYNEQFF. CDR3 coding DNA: TGTGCCAGCAGTTCCATAAGGGACGTAAGCTCCTACAATGAGCAGTTCTTC.

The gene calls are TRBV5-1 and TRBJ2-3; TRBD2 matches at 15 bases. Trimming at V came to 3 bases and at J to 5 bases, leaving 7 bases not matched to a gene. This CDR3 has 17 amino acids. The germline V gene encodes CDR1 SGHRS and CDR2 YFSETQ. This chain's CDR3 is CASSSGTSGRIRDTQYF. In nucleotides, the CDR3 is TGCGCCAGCAGCTCCGGGACTAGCGGGAGGATTCGAGATACGCAGTATTTT.

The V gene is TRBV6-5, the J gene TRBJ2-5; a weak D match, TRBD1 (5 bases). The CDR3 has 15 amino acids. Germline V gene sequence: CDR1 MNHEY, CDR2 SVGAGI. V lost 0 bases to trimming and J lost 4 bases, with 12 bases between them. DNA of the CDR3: TGTGCCAGCAGTTACTCTCAGGGCCCGGGAGAGACCCAGTACTTC. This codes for CASSYSQGPGETQYF.